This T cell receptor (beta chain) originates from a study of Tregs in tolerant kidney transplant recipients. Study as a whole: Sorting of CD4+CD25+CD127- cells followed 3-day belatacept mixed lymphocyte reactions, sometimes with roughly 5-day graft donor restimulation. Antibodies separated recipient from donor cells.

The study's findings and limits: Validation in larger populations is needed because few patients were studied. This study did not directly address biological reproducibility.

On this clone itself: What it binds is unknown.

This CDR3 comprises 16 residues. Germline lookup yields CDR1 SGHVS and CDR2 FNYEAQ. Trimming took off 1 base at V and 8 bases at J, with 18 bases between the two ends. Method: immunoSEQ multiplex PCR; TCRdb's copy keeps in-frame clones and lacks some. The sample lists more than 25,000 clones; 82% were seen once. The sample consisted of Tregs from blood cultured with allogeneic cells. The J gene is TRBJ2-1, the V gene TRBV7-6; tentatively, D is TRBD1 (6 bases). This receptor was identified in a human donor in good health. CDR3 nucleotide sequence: TGTGCCAGCAGCTTAGAGGGGACACTAAAAGGGGATGAGCAGTTCTTC. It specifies CASSLEGTLKGDEQFF.